Listed below are T cell receptor beta chains from one sample, sequenced in a study of T-cell reconstitution after alpha-beta-depleted transplantation in children. TCRdb reprocessed the PCR reads with MiXCR, giving one entry per CDR3 protein. The table has around 580,000 distinct CDR3 sequences, roughly a quarter seen once. The sequencing here drew on PBMCs, taken before TCRalphabeta/CD19-depleted stem cell transplant. All receptors derive from a boy in the first two years of life with Wiskott-Aldrich syndrome, due to receive a stem cell transplant. Both conserved end residues are part of each CDR3. Each record gives: CDR3 length, V gene, clone size, D gene, J gene, CDR3 protein, CDR3 DNA. The D gene is left open where the match is weak. Only part of the rows carry a size: once, few, many, or a class if the clone is expanded.

>14|TRBV29-1|.|TRBD2|TRBJ2-1
CSVAIAGTYNEQFF
TGCAGCGTCGCCATAGCGGGAACCTACAATGAGCAGTTCTTC
>15|TRBV30|few|TRBD1|TRBJ2-7
CAWGSGTGGRYEQYF
TGTGCCTGGGGATCCGGGACAGGGGGCCGGTACGAGCAGTACTTC
>15|TRBV7-9|few|.|TRBJ2-1
CASSFQVGIYNEQFF
TGTGCCAGCAGCTTTCAAGTTGGGATTTACAATGAGCAGTTCTTC
>16|TRBV5-1|few|.|TRBJ2-2
CASSLVWRANTGELFF
TGCGCCAGCAGCTTGGTATGGAGGGCGAACACCGGGGAGCTGTTTTTT
>15|TRBV12-3/TRBV12-4|.|TRBD1|TRBJ2-7
CASSLRTGGVFEQYF
TGTGCCAGCAGTTTAAGGACAGGGGGCGTGTTTGAGCAGTACTTC
>16|TRBV29-1|.|TRBD2|TRBJ2-7
CSVGRGTSGRASEQYF
TGCAGCGTTGGGCGTGGGACTAGCGGGAGGGCCTCCGAGCAGTACTTC
>18|TRBV6-2/TRBV6-3|.|TRBD1|TRBJ1-5
CASSSRWGKDRFNQPQHF
TGTGCCAGCAGTTCCCGCTGGGGGAAGGACAGGTTCAATCAGCCCCAGCATTTT
>16|TRBV5-1|few|.|TRBJ2-1
CASSLIPGSSYNEQFF
TGCGCCAGCAGCTTGATTCCGGGTAGCTCCTACAATGAGCAGTTCTTC
>16|TRBV5-1|.|.|TRBJ2-7
CASSLAATGVSYEQYF
TGCGCCAGCAGCTTGGCGGCGACAGGAGTCTCCTACGAGCAGTACTTC
>13|TRBV20-1|.|.|TRBJ2-7
CSASLGGSYEQYF
TGCAGTGCTAGTCTCGGGGGATCCTACGAGCAGTACTTC
>17|TRBV5-1|few|TRBD1|TRBJ2-7
CASSLRTARDREYEQYF
TGCGCCAGCAGCTTGCGTACGGCCCGGGACAGGGAATACGAGCAGTACTTC
>14|TRBV28|.|.|TRBJ2-1
CASSQDPHLNEQFF
TGTGCCAGCAGTCAGGACCCCCACCTAAATGAGCAGTTCTTC
>12|TRBV28|few|.|TRBJ2-2
CASGLNTGELFF
TGTGCCAGCGGACTAAACACCGGGGAGCTGTTTTTT
>14|TRBV7-2|many|.|TRBJ1-4
CASSLRGNNEKLFF
TGCGCCAGCAGCTTACGTGGAAATAATGAAAAACTGTTTTTT
>15|TRBV5-1|.|.|TRBJ2-3
CASSRDMGDTDTQYF
TGCGCCAGCAGCAGGGACATGGGAGACACAGATACGCAGTATTTT
>13|TRBV27|.|.|TRBJ1-1
CASSSPRGTEAFF
TGTGCCAGCAGTTCGCCCCGTGGGACTGAAGCTTTCTTT
>14|TRBV5-1|few|.|TRBJ1-1
CASSFSGQNTEAFF
TGCGCCAGCAGCTTTTCGGGACAGAACACTGAAGCTTTCTTT
>14|TRBV15|few|.|TRBJ1-4
CATSRAGFNEKLFF
TGTGCCACCAGCAGGGCGGGCTTCAATGAAAAACTGTTTTTT
>13|TRBV5-1|.|TRBD2|TRBJ2-5
CASSRSGDETQYF
TGCGCCAGCAGCCGTAGCGGGGATGAGACCCAGTACTTC
>13|TRBV7-8|few|.|TRBJ1-5
CASSLDSHQPQHF
TGTGCCAGCAGCTTGGACAGCCATCAGCCCCAGCATTTT
>12|TRBV20-1|.|TRBD1|TRBJ1-5
CSARQGEQPQHF
TGCAGCGCTCGACAGGGGGAACAGCCCCAGCATTTT
>15|TRBV28|.|.|TRBJ2-1
CASSLSGRLGIEQFF
TGTGCCAGCAGTTTATCGGGGAGGCTGGGCATCGAGCAGTTCTTC
>16|TRBV5-1|.|.|TRBJ2-1
CASSLGVGVGYNEQFF
TGCGCCAGCAGCTTGGGGGTGGGAGTGGGATACAATGAGCAGTTCTTC
>13|TRBV10-3|.|TRBD1|TRBJ2-7
CAISPGQALEQYF
TGTGCCATCAGCCCGGGACAGGCGCTCGAGCAGTACTTC
>14|TRBV11-3|.|TRBD2|TRBJ2-1
CASSPAAGASEQFF
TGTGCCAGCAGCCCGGCGGCGGGAGCAAGTGAGCAGTTCTTC
>13|TRBV10-3|.|TRBD2|TRBJ2-1
CAISDGTSTEQFF
TGTGCCATCAGCGACGGGACTAGCACTGAGCAGTTCTTC
>13|TRBV29-1|few|.|TRBJ2-5
CSVEGRGGETQYF
TGCAGCGTTGAGGGGCGTGGAGGGGAGACCCAGTACTTC